What follows are 16 T cell receptor beta chains derived from one specimen sequenced in a study of CD8 T cells in ankylosing spondylitis. TCRdb independently ran MiXCR on the 5' RACE reads; one entry per CDR3 protein. The sample has about 69,000 distinct CDR3 sequences; about 5.2% are singletons. The sequenced sample was blood, either unsorted or a sorted T cell fraction (not recorded which). All receptors come from a male donor with ankylosing spondylitis or in good health (not recorded which).

This clonotype was seen repeatedly, ten times or more. This chain connects TRBV7-6 to TRBJ1-1; TRBD1 matches at 8 bases. From germline, CDR1 is SGHVS and CDR2 FNYEAQ. This CDR3 contains 14 residues. V dropped 5 bases and J dropped 5; count of bases not matched to a gene: 7. CDR3 nucleotide sequence: TGTGCCAGCAGCGAAACAGGGGGGGCGACTGAAGCTTTCTTT. It encodes CASSETGGATEAFF.

The sample holds many counts of this clonotype. The genes are TRBV10-3 and TRBJ1-6, with a weak D call TRBD1 (6 bases). CDR1 and CDR2 (germline): ENHRY, SYGVKD. The germline V and J ends were trimmed by 2 bases and 9 bases, with 11 bases remaining between them. The CDR3 is 14 amino acids. The CDR3 here is CAISETDSGSPLHF. CDR3 coding DNA: TGTGCCATCAGTGAGACGGACAGTGGTTCACCCCTCCACTTT.

This clonotype was seen at least ten times. This chain joins TRBV30 and TRBJ2-7; no definite D call. CDR1 GTSNPN and CDR2 SVGIG come from the germline V gene (reference sequence). The CDR3 loop spans 11 amino acids. V was clipped by 1 base and J by 4 bases, with 5 bases between them. In DNA, the CDR3 is TGTGCCTGGAGTGGTCAATACGAGCAGTACTTC. Its protein product is CAWSGQYEQYF.

This chain connects TRBV7-2 to TRBJ2-1; 12 bases fit TRBD1. The CDR3 extends over 15 amino acids. Germline lookup yields CDR1 SGHTA and CDR2 FQGNSA. V trimming: 5 bases; J trimming: 5 bases; junction bases outside the gene matches: 4. The CDR3 loop reads CASSGGQGANNEQFF. The CDR3 region has the DNA TGTGCCAGCAGCGGGGGACAGGGGGCAAACAATGAGCAGTTCTTC.

This clonotype was detected many times. The V call is TRBV10-3, the J call TRBJ2-3; the match to TRBD2 covers 12 bases. V shed 0 bases and J 6 bases; nucleotides not matched to a gene: 4. Germline CDR1 and CDR2: ENHRY and SYGVKD. The CDR3 covers 16 residues. The chain's CDR3 is CAISESRTSGMDTQYF. CDR3 in DNA: TGTGCCATCAGTGAGTCGCGGACTAGCGGGATGGATACGCAGTATTTT.

This clonotype was recorded many times. The gene calls are TRBV21-1 and TRBJ2-3; TRBD1 is taken as the D call from the table, unchecked against the DNA. TRBV21-1 is flagged as a pseudogene. CDR3 length: 18 amino acids. CDR3 bases: TGTGCCAGCAGCAAAGCTCCAAGAGGGAACAGGGTCACAGATACGCAGTATTTT. This encodes CASSKAPRGNRVTDTQYF.

This clonotype came up many times. The chain has TRBV12-3 or TRBV12-4 and TRBJ1-5; D is perhaps TRBD1 (5 bases). The CDR3 totals 12 residues. V lost 10 bases to trimming and J lost 6 bases, with 13 bases between them. This chain's CDR3 is CAIGRGTQPQHF. The CDR3 DNA reads TGTGCCATAGGAAGGGGCACTCAGCCCCAGCATTTT.

There are many counts of this clonotype. The genes are TRBV18 and TRBJ1-3; D not resolved. This CDR3 region has 15 residues. V gave up 8 bases and J gave up 4 bases, with 18 bases separating them. The germline gives CDR1 KGHSH, CDR2 LQKENI. The CDR3 here is CASTTTSTAGNTIYF. CDR3 nucleotides: TGTGCCAGCACCACGACTAGCACGGCGGGAAACACCATATATTTT.

This clonotype has more than one count but fewer than ten. The CDR3 coding sequence is TGCAGTGCTAGAGGGGGGGACCAAGAGACCCAGTACTTC. It specifies CSARGGDQETQYF. The chain joins TRBV20-1 to TRBJ2-5; possible D gene TRBD2, 6 bases. V was shortened by 1 base and J by 0 bases, with 6 bases between the two germline ends. Germline V CDR1 and CDR2: DFQATT, SNEGSKA (reference sequence). The CDR3 runs 13 residues.

This clonotype was found many times. The CDR3 coding sequence is TGTGCCTGGAGTAGGGGGGACAGTTCCTACGAGCAGTACTTC. Amino acid sequence: CAWSRGDSSYEQYF. The genes are TRBV30 and TRBJ2-7; maybe TRBD1 (7 bases). The V and J ends lost 2 bases and 1 base respectively, with 12 bases between them. This CDR3 is built from 14 residues. The V gene's germline CDR1 is GTSNPN and CDR2 SVGIG (reference sequence).

This clonotype has at least ten counts. The chain employs TRBV10-3 and TRBJ2-7, with D uncertain. The CDR3 loop spans 13 amino acids. Trimming removed 1 base from V and 6 bases from J, with 10 bases in between. The germline CDR1 and CDR2 sequences are ENHRY and SYGVKD. The chain's CDR3 is CAISEFRDGEQYF. The CDR3 DNA follows: TGTGCCATCAGTGAGTTTAGGGATGGCGAGCAGTACTTC.

This clonotype was detected ten times or more. This chain joins TRBV12-3 or TRBV12-4 and TRBJ1-1; perhaps TRBD1 as D (6 bases). V was shortened by 7 bases and J by 7 bases, with 10 bases between the two germline ends. The CDR3 runs 11 residues. The CDR3 nucleotides read TGTGCCAGCAATCTCAGGGGTGAAGCTTTCTTT. Residues: CASNLRGEAFF.

In its sample, this clonotype was seen many times. V and J are TRBV7-6 and TRBJ2-3; 7 bases fit TRBD1. The CDR3 totals 16 residues. Germline CDR1 reads SGHVS; CDR2 reads FNYEAQ. V lost 5 bases to trimming and J lost 2 bases; unmatched junction nucleotides: 10. The CDR3 nucleotides read TGTGCCAGCAGCAAACGACAGGGTTCGGCCACAGATACGCAGTATTTT. Translated: CASSKRQGSATDTQYF. Looking up the rest from reference TRBV7-6 and TRBJ2-3 gives the full variable domain: GAGVSQSPRYKVTKRGQDVALRCDPISGHVSLYWYRQALGQGPEFLTYFNYEAQQDKSGLPNDRFSAERPEGSISTLTIQRTEQRDSAMYRCASSKRQGSATDTQYFGPGTRLTVL.

This clonotype was recorded at least ten times. The rearrangement joins TRBV29-1 to TRBJ1-1; 9 nucleotides align to TRBD1. V lost 3 bases, J lost 2 bases, and 7 bases stayed unmatched. Germline CDR1 and CDR2: SQVTM and ANQGSEA. The CDR3 runs to 15 residues. The CDR3 bases are TGCAGCGTTGAGCCAACAGGGGGCTTAAACACTGAAGCTTTCTTT. This gives the protein CSVEPTGGLNTEAFF.

This clonotype was observed at least ten times. The gene calls are TRBV9 and TRBJ2-7; a weak D match, TRBD2 (6 bases). The germline V gene encodes CDR1 SGDLS and CDR2 YYNGEE. The CDR3 has 14 amino acids. V dropped 4 bases and J dropped 0 bases, with 11 bases sitting between them. CDR3 amino acids: CASSPSTSSYEQYF. The DNA for the CDR3 is TGTGCCAGCAGCCCATCGACTAGCTCCTACGAGCAGTACTTC. Full variable domain (remainder filled in from reference TRBV9 and TRBJ2-7): DSGVTQTPKHLITATGQRVTLRCSPRSGDLSVYWYQQSLDQGLQFLIQYYNGEERAKGNILERFSAQQFPDLHSELNLSSLELGDSALYFCASSPSTSSYEQYFGPGTRLTVT.

There are a few counts of this clonotype. The chain couples TRBV9 to TRBJ2-2; 8 positions agree with TRBD1. Trimming at V came to 10 bases and at J to 7 bases, leaving 21 bases not matched to a gene. CDR1 and CDR2 from the germline V gene are SGDLS and YYNGEE. The CDR3 sequence is 17 residues long. The chain's CDR3 is CASCKGVGGQGIGELFF. The CDR3 nucleotides read TGTGCCTCCTGCAAAGGAGTTGGCGGACAGGGTATCGGGGAGCTGTTTTTT.